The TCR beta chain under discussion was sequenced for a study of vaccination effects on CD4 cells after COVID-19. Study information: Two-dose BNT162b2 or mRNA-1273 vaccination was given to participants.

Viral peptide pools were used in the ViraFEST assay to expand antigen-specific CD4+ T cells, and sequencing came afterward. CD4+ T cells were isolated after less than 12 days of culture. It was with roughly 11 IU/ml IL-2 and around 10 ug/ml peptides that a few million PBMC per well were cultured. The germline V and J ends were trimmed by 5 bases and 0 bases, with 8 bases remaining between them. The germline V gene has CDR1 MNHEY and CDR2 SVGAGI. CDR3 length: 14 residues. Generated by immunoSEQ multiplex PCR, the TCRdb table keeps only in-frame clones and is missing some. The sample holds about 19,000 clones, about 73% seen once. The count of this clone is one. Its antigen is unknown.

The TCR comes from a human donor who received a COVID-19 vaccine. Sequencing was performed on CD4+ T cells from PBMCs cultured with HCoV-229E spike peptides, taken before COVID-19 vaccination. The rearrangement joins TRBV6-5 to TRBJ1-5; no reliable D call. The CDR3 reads CASSLSDSNQPQHF. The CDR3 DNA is TGTGCCAGCAGTCTAAGTGATAGCAATCAGCCCCAGCATTTT.